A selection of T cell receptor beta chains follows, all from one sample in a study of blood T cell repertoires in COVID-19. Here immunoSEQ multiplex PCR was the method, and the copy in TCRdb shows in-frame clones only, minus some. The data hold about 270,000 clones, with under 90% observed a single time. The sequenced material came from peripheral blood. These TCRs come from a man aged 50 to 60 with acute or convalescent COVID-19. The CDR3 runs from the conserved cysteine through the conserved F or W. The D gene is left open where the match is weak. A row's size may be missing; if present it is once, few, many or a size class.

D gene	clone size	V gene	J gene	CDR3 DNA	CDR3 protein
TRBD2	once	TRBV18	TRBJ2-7	TGTGCCAGCTCACCGGCGGGGGACGAGCAGTACTTC	CASSPAGDEQYF
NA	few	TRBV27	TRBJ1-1	TGTGCCAGCAGTTCCCGTTGGGGGGTGGCTGAAGCTTTCTTT	CASSSRWGVAEAFF
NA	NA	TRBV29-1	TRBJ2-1	TGCAGCGTCATCGGACATCCCGGCTCCTACAATGAGCAGTTCTTC	CSVIGHPGSYNEQFF
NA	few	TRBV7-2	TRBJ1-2	TGTGCCAGCAGCTATAGGGGGGGGCAGGGGCATGGCTACACCTTC	CASSYRGGQGHGYTF
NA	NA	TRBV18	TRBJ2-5	TGTGCCAGCTCCCGAGGGTCTAGGGCGGAGACCCAGTACTTC	CASSRGSRAETQYF
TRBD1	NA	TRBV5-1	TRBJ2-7	TGCGCCAGCAGCTTAGCCGGGACAGTACCCTACGAGCAGTACTTC	CASSLAGTVPYEQYF
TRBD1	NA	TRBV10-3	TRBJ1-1	TGTGCCATCAGGAGGGGACAGGACGAAGCTTTCTTT	CAIRRGQDEAFF
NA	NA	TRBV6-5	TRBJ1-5	TGTGCCAGCAGTCTCGGGGGGCCGGGTCAGCCCCAGCATTTT	CASSLGGPGQPQHF
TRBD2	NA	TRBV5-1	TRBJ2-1	TGCGCCAGCGCCCTAGCGGGGCCTTACAATGAGCAGTTCTTC	CASALAGPYNEQFF
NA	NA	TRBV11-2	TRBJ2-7	TGTGCCAGCAGCTTAGATCTCGGGGATGTGGAGCAGTACTTC	CASSLDLGDVEQYF
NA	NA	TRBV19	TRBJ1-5	TGTGCCAGTAGTATAGGGGGGACAAGCCTGGGGCCCCAGCATTTT	CASSIGGTSLGPQHF